This TCR beta chain appears in the sequencing data of a study of CD8+ T cells in alopecia areata. Treatment noted: oral pan-JAK inhibitor, 5-10 mg twice daily. This clone was seen a few times. Its target is unknown. Extracted RNA was reverse transcribed, and the resulting cDNA served as sequencing template. Profiled with immunoSEQ multiplex PCR; TCRdb holds only in-frame clones, not every one. In the table there are over 150,000 clones, 58% of which are singletons. Broader study findings: With tofacitinib ongoing, many expanded lesional clones persisted in both scalp and blood. More clonal than normal scalp was lesional scalp, particularly alopecia totalis/universalis. Patients shared TCRs less clearly than mice did, possibly owing to HLA. Scalp clonality and expanded CD8+ clones among the top 100 fell significantly with tofacitinib.

The CDR3 spans 14 residues. Germline V CDR1 and CDR2: KGHSH, LQKENI. Trimming shortened V by 5 bases and J by 3 bases, and 13 bases separated the two germline ends. Here the sequenced sample was CD4+ T cells sorted from blood, taken at week 24, from a patient treated with tofacitinib. The TCR originated in a human donor with alopecia areata. The J gene is TRBJ1-1, the V gene TRBV18; a weak D match, TRBD1 (5 bases). The chain's CDR3 is CASSTGLRDTEAFF. Here the CDR3 DNA reads TGTGCCAGCTCAACGGGACTCAGGGACACTGAAGCTTTCTTT.